Following are 3 T cell receptor beta chains from one sample sequenced in a study of T-cell reconstitution after alpha-beta-depleted transplantation in children. TCRbeta library preparation incorporated unique molecular identifiers. TCRdb independently ran MiXCR on the PCR reads; one entry per CDR3 protein. The sample has hundreds of thousands of distinct CDR3 sequences, 11% seen once. The sample was PBMCs, taken before TCRalphabeta/CD19-depleted stem cell transplant. The receptors stem from a child in the first two years of life with acute myeloid leukemia, due to receive a stem cell transplant.

In its sample, this clonotype was seen many times. J is TRBJ2-7 and V is TRBV20-1; 7 positions agree with TRBD1. CDR3 length: 15 amino acids. Trimming cost V 1 base and J 3 bases; bases outside gene matches: 9. Germline V gene sequence: CDR1 DFQATT, CDR2 SNEGSKA (reference sequence). The CDR3 loop is CSARVVGDSNYEQYF. In DNA, the CDR3 is TGCAGTGCTAGAGTTGTAGGGGACAGCAACTACGAGCAGTACTTC.

This clonotype was seen repeatedly, ten times or more. The V call is TRBV12-3 or TRBV12-4, the J call TRBJ2-2; weak D call: TRBD1 (6 bases). V lost 6 bases and J 8 bases, leaving 22 bases between the germline ends. This CDR3 is 16 amino acids long. Here the CDR3 reads CASRPIDRPPVGELFF. The CDR3 DNA reads TGTGCCAGCAGACCGATCGACAGGCCCCCGGTGGGGGAGCTGTTTTTT.

The V call is TRBV2, the J call TRBJ1-5; perhaps TRBD1 as D (6 bases). This CDR3 has 16 residues. Trimming cost V 3 bases and J 2 bases, with 14 bases left between them. Per germline, CDR1 SNHLY and CDR2 FYNNEI. CDR3 sequence (DNA): TGTGCCAGCAGTGAGGGGGGGCGCGGCGGCAATCAGCCCCAGCATTTT. It codes for CASSEGGRGGNQPQHF.